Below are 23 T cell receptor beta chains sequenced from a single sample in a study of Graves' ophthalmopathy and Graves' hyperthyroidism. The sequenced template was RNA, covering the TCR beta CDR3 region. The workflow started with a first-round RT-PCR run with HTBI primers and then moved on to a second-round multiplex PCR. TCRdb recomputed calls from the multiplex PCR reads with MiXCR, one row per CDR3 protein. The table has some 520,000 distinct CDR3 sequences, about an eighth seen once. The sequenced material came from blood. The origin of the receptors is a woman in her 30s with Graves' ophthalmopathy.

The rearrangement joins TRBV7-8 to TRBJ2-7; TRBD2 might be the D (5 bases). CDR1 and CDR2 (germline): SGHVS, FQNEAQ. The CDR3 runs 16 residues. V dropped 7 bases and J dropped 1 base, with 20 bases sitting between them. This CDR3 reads CASTAEWRLYSYEQYF. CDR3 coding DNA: TGTGCCAGCACCGCAGAATGGAGGCTATATTCCTACGAGCAGTACTTC.

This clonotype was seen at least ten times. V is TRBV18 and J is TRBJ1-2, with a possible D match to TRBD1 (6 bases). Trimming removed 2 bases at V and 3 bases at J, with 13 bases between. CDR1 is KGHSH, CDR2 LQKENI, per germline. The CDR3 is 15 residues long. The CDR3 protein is CASSPVDRTDYGYTF. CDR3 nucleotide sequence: TGTGCCAGCTCACCAGTAGATCGGACAGACTATGGCTACACCTTC.

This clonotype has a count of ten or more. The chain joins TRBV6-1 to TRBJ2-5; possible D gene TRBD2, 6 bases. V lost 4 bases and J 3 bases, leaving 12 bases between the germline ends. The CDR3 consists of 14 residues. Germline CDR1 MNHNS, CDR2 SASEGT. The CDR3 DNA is TGTGCCAGCAGTGTCCACGGGAGTAAAGAGACCCAGTACTTC. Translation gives CASSVHGSKETQYF.

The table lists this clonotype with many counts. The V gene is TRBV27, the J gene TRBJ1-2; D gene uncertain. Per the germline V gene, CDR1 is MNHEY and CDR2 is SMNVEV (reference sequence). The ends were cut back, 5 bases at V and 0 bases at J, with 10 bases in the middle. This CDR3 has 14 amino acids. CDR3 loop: CASSPDGANYGYTF. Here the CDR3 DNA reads TGTGCCAGCAGTCCGGACGGAGCTAACTATGGCTACACCTTC.

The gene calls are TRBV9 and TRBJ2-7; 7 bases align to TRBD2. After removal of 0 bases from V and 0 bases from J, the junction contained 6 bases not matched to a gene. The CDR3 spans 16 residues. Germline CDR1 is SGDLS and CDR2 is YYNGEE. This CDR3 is CASSVEGAGTSYEQYF. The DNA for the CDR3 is TGTGCCAGCAGCGTAGAAGGAGCGGGAACCTCCTACGAGCAGTACTTC.

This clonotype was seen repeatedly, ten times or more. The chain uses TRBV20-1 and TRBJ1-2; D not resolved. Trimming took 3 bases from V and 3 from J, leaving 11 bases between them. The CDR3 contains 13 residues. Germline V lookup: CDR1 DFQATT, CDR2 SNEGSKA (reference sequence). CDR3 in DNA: TGCAGTGCTAGCCCGAGGGCCCACTATGGCTACACCTTC. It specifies CSASPRAHYGYTF.

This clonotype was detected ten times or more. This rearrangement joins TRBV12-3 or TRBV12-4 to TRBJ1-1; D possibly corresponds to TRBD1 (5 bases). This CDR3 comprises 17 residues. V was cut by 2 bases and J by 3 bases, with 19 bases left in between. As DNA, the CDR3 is TGTGCCAGCAGTTTAACATTCCAGGGCGCGCGGCACACTGAAGCTTTCTTT. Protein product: CASSLTFQGARHTEAFF.

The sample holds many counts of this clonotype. The CDR3 loop is CASSSGTGLNQPQHF. CDR3 nucleotide sequence: TGTGCCAGCAGTTCCGGGACAGGGCTCAATCAGCCCCAGCATTTT. V gene TRBV12-3 or TRBV12-4 combines with J gene TRBJ1-5; 9 positions match TRBD1. The CDR3 loop spans 15 amino acids. V lost 4 bases to trimming and J lost 3 bases; unmatched junction nucleotides: 4.

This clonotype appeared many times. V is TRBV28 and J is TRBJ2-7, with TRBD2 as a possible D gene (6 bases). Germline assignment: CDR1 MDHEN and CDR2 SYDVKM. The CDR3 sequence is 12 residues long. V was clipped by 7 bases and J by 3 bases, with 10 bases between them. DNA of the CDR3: TGTGCCAGCACGGCGGGGCGCTACGAGCAGTACTTC. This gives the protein CASTAGRYEQYF. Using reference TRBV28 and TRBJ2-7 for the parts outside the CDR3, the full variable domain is DVKVTQSSRYLVKRTGEKVFLECVQDMDHENMFWYRQDPGLGLRLIYFSYDVKMKEKGDIPEGYSVSREKKERFSLILESASTNQTSMYLCASTAGRYEQYFGPGTRLTVT.

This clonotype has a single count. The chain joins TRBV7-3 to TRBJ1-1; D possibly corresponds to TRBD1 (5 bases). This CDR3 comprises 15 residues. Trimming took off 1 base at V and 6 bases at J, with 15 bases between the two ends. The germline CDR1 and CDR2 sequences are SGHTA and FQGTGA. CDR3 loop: CASSLNEGLGAEAFF. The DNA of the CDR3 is TGTGCCAGCAGCTTAAACGAGGGGCTTGGCGCTGAAGCTTTCTTT.

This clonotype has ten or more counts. For the CDR3, the DNA is TGTGCCAGCAGTCCCGAGGGGGCAGGGCTCGGCGATCAGCCCCAGCATTTT. It specifies CASSPEGAGLGDQPQHF. The chain carries TRBV12-3 or TRBV12-4 and TRBJ1-5; 7 nucleotides agree with TRBD1. Unmatched junction bases numbered 15, after V lost 5 bases and J lost 5 bases. The CDR3 contains 17 residues.

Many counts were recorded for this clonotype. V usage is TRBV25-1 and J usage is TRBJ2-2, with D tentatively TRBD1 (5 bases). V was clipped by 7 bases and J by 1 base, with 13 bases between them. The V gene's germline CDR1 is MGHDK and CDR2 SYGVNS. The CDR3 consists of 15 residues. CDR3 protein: CASMEDSLNTGELFF. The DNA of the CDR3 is TGTGCCAGCATGGAAGACAGCTTGAACACCGGGGAGCTGTTTTTT.

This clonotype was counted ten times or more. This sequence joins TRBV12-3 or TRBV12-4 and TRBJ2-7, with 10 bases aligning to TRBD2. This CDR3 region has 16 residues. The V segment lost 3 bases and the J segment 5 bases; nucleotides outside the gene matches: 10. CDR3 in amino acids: CASSFDLAGARNEQYF. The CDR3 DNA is TGTGCCAGCAGTTTTGACCTAGCGGGAGCGCGAAACGAGCAGTACTTC.

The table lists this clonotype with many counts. CDR3 in DNA: TGTGCCAGCAGTTTATTCGGCAGGGAGGGTCAGCCCCAGCATTTT. It yields the protein CASSLFGREGQPQHF. The V gene is TRBV28, the J gene TRBJ1-5; possibly TRBD1 for D (5 bases). Trimming cost V 1 base and J 6 bases, with 13 bases left between them. CDR1 is MDHEN, CDR2 SYDVKM, per germline. This CDR3 spans 15 amino acids.

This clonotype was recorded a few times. CDR3 sequence: CASAVRGDTEAFF. CDR3 DNA: TGTGCCAGCGCGGTCAGGGGGGACACTGAAGCTTTCTTT. This chain joins TRBV6-2 or TRBV6-3 and TRBJ1-1; TRBD1 agrees at 7 bases. This CDR3 is built from 13 residues. Germline V gene sequence: CDR1 MNHEY, CDR2 SVGEGT. V lost 8 bases and J lost 3; bases outside the gene matches: 6.

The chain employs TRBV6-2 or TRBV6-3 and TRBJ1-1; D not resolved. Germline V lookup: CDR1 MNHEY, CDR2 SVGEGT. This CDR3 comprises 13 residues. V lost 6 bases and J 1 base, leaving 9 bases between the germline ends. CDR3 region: CASSRVENTEAFF. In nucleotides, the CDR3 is TGTGCCAGCAGCCGTGTAGAGAACACTGAAGCTTTCTTT.

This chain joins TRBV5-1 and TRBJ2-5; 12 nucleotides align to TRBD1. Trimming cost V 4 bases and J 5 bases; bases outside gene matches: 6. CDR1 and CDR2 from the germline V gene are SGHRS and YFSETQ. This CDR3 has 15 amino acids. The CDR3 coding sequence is TGCGCCAGCAGCCAAGGGACAGGGGGCTGGGAGACCCAGTACTTC. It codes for CASSQGTGGWETQYF.

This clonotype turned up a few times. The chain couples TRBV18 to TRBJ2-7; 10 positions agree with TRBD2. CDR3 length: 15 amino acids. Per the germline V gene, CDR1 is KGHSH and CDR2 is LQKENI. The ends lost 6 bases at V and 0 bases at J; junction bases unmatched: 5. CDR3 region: CASSPTSGNSYEQYF. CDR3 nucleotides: TGTGCCAGCTCCCCTACTAGCGGGAACTCCTACGAGCAGTACTTC. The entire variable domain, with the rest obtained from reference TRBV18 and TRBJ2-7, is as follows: NAGVMQNPRHLVRRRGQEARLRCSPMKGHSHVYWYRQLPEEGLKFMVYLQKENIIDESGMPKERFSAEFPKEGPSILRIQQVVRGDSAAYFCASSPTSGNSYEQYFGPGTRLTVT.

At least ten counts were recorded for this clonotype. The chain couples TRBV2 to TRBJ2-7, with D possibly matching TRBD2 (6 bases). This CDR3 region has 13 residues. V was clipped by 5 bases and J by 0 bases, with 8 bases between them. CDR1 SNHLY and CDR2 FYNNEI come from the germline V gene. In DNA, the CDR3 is TGTGCCAGCAGTAAGCGGGCCTCCTACGAGCAGTACTTC. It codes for CASSKRASYEQYF.

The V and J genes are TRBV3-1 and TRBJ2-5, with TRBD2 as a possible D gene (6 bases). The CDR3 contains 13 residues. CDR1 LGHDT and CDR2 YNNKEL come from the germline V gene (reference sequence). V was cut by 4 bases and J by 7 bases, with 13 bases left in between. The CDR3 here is CASSRDLRWTQYF. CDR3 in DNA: TGTGCCAGCAGCCGGGACTTACGATGGACCCAGTACTTC.

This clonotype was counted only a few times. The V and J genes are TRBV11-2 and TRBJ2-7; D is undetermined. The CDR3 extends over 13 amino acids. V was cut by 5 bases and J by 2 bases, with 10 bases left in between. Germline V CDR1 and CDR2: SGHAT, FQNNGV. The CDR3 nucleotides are TGTGCCAGCAGCACAACATCGACCTACGAGCAGTACTTC. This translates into CASSTTSTYEQYF.

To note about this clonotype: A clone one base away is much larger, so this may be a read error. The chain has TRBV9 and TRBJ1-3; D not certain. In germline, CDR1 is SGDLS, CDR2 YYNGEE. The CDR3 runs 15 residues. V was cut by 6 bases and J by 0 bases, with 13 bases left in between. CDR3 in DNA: TGTGCCAGCATTCCCATCCAGAGCTCTGGAAACACCATATATTTT. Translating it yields CASIPIQSSGNTIYF.

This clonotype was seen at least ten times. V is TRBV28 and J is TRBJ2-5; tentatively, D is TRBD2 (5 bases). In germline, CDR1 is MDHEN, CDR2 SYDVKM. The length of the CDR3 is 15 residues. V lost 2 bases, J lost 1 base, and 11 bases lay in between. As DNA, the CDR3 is TGTGCCAGCAGTTTAGATGAGGGAGCCCAAGAGACCCAGTACTTC. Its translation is CASSLDEGAQETQYF.